The entry below gives a single TCR beta chain sequence along with its context. Reverse transcription of roughly 0.45 to 1 ug RNA was performed with random hexamers. Multiplex immunoSEQ PCR targeted 54 Vbeta and 13 Jbeta TCR beta segments. TCRdb re-analysed the immunoSEQ multiplex PCR reads in MiXCR, keeping a single row per CDR3 protein. Found here are approximately 190,000 distinct CDR3 sequences, approximately 95% of them singletons; the top ten hold about 0.15%. The data belong to a study of CD8 T cells in Susac syndrome. Study in general: At the time of blood draw, patients with Susac syndrome were therapy-naive, receiving corticosteroids, or receiving intravenous immunoglobulin alone.

High-throughput TCR beta sequencing covered peripheral CD8+ and CD4+ T cells. TEMRA cells were FACS-enriched, while CD8+ and CD4+ T cells were negatively isolated. The CDR3 is 17 amino acids. After removal of 2 bases from V and 7 bases from J, the junction contained 12 bases not matched to a gene. Germline-derived CDR1 and CDR2 are SGHVS and FQNEAQ. The chain couples TRBV7-8 to TRBJ2-1, with TRBD1 identical over 9 bases. This receptor was identified in a human donor with Susac syndrome. Input material: CD8+ T cells from PBMCs. The DNA for the CDR3 is TGTGCCAGCAGCTTAAGGCCCACAGGGGGCTACCCAAATGAGCAGTTCTTC. Protein: CASSLRPTGGYPNEQFF.